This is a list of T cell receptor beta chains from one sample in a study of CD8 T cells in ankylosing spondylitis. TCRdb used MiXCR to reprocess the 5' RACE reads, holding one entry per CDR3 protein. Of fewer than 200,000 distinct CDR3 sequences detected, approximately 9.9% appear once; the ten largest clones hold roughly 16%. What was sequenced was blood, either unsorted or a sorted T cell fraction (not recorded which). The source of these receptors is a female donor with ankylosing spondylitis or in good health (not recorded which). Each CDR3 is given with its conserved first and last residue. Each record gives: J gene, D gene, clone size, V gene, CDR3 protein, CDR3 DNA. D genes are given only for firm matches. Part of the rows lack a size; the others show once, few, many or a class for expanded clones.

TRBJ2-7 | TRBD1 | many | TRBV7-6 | CASSSGTGGEQYF | TGTGCCAGCAGTTCTGGGACAGGCGGCGAGCAGTACTTC
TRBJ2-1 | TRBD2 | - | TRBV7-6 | CASSLRTSGPGGRNEQFF | TGTGCCAGCAGCCTCCGGACTAGCGGACCCGGGGGTAGGAATGAGCAGTTCTTC
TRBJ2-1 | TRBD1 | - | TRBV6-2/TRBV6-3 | CASITGTGIYNEQFF | TGTGCCAGCATTACCGGGACAGGGATCTACAATGAGCAGTTCTTC
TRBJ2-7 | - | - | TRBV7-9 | CASSLGEIEQYF | TGTGCCAGCAGCTTAGGGGAAATCGAGCAGTACTTC
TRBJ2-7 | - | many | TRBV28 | CASSLFEAEIYEQYF | TGTGCCAGCAGTTTATTCGAAGCGGAGATCTACGAGCAGTACTTC
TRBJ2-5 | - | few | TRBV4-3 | CASSQDRGQPSGHQYF | TGCGCCAGCAGCCAAGATCGAGGACAGCCCTCCGGCCACCAGTACTTC
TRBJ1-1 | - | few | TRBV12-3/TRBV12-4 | CASSLNPGTTEAFF | TGTGCCAGCAGTTTGAACCCAGGGACCACTGAAGCTTTCTTT
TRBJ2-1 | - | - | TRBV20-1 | CSARDRNRDFTAYNEQFF | TGCAGTGCTAGAGATCGGAATAGAGACTTTACCGCCTACAATGAGCAGTTCTTC
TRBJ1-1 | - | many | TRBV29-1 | CSVGGGRNTEAFF | TGCAGCGTTGGAGGGGGGCGAAACACTGAAGCTTTCTTT
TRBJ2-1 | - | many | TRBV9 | CASSEVSYNEQFF | TGTGCCAGCAGCGAAGTTAGCTACAATGAGCAGTTCTTC
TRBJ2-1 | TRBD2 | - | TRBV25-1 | CASTPGGSEEQFF | TGTGCCAGCACTCCCGGGGGGTCCGAAGAGCAGTTCTTC
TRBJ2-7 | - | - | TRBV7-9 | CASRGHTYEQHF | TGTGCCAGCAGAGGGCACACCTACGAGCAGCACTTC
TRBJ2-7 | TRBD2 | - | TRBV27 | CASSPWGGEQYF | TGTGCCAGCAGTCCGTGGGGGGGCGAGCAGTACTTC
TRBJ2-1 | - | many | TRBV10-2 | CASSEGTVYNEQFF | TGCGCCAGCAGTGAAGGGACTGTCTACAATGAGCAGTTCTTC
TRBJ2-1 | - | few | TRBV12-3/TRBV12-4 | CASSLVMDGFNEQFF | TGTGCCAGCAGTTTAGTTATGGACGGATTCAATGAGCAGTTCTTC
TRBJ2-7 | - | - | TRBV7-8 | CASSFWNREDEQYF | TGTGCCAGCAGCTTTTGGAACAGGGAAGACGAGCAGTACTTC
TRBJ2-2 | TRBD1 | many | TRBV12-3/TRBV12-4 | CASTTSSGQGGGELFF | TGTGCCAGCACCACTTCTTCGGGACAGGGTGGAGGGGAGCTGTTTTTT
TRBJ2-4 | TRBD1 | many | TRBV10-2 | CASGDSRIQGF | TGCGCCAGCGGGGACAGCCGTATTCAAGGCTTC
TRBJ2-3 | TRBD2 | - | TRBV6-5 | CASSYGTSGDRTDTQYF | TGTGCCAGCAGTTACGGGACTAGCGGCGACAGGACAGATACGCAGTATTTT
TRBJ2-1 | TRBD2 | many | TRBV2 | CASLLLAGGYNEQFF | TGTGCCAGCCTCTTACTAGCGGGAGGATACAATGAGCAGTTCTTC
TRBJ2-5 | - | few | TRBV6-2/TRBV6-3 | CASRKYGGRQLGETQYF | TGTGCCAGCAGAAAGTACGGCGGGCGGCAATTGGGAGAGACCCAGTACTTC
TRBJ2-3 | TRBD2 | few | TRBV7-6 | CASSPRAGVSDTQYF | TGTGCCAGCAGCCCACGAGCGGGAGTCTCAGATACGCAGTATTTT
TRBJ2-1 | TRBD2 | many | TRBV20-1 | CSARDLSGRGSYNEQFF | TGCAGTGCTAGAGATTTGAGCGGGAGGGGATCCTACAATGAGCAGTTCTTC
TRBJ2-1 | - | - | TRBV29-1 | CSVEDVNEQFF | TGCAGCGTTGAAGACGTCAATGAGCAGTTCTTC
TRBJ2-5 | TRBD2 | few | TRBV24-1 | CATSAGGETQYF | TGTGCCACCAGTGCCGGGGGGGAGACCCAGTACTTC
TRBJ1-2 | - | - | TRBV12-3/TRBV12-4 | CASSRDHGYTF | TGTGCCAGCAGTAGGGACCATGGCTACACCTTC
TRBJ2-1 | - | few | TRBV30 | CAWSGDNEQFF | TGTGCCTGGAGTGGAGACAATGAGCAGTTCTTC
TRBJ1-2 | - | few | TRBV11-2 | CASSSGGEQIYGYTF | TGTGCCAGCAGCTCTGGGGGTGAACAAATCTATGGCTACACCTTC
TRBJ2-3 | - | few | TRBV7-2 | CASSFLPLATSTDTQYF | TGTGCCAGCAGCTTCCTCCCACTAGCTACAAGCACAGATACGCAGTATTTT
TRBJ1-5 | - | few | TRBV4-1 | CASANLENQPQHF | TGCGCCAGCGCCAACCTTGAAAATCAGCCCCAGCATTTT
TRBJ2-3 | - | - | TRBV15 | CATSPGLDTDTQYF | TGTGCCACCAGCCCCGGACTCGACACAGATACGCAGTATTTT
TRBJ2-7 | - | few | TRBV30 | CAWMSALSYEQYF | TGTGCCTGGATGTCGGCCCTCTCCTACGAGCAGTACTTC
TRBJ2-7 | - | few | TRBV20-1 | CSAGKHYEQYF | TGCAGTGCTGGTAAACACTACGAGCAGTACTTC
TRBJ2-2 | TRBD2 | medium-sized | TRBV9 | CASSQRPQPGLAGRHTGELFF | TGTGCCAGCAGCCAACGCCCACAACCGGGACTAGCGGGGCGTCACACCGGGGAGCTGTTTTTT
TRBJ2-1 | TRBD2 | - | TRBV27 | CATRSGSGVNGEQFF | TGTGCCACCCGCTCGGGGAGCGGGGTAAACGGCGAGCAGTTCTTC
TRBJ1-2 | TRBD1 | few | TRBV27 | CASSPTGSNYGYTF | TGTGCCAGCAGTCCGACAGGGTCTAACTATGGCTACACCTTC
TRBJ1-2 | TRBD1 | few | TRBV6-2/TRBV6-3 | CASSYSNFRTGASYGYTF | TGTGCCAGCAGTTACTCGAACTTCAGGACAGGGGCCTCCTATGGCTACACCTTC
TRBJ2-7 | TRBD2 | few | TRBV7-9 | CASSFLPSGSEQYF | TGTGCCAGCAGCTTTCTCCCTAGCGGGAGCGAGCAGTACTTC
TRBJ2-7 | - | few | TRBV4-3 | CASSQDLGQTFSYEQYF | TGCGCCAGCAGCCAAGATCTTGGGCAGACCTTCTCCTACGAGCAGTACTTC
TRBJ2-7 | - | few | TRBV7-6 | CASSKTGTYEQYF | TGTGCCAGCAGCAAAACAGGGACCTACGAGCAGTACTTC
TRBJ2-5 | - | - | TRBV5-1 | CASSYRVMETQYF | TGCGCCAGCAGCTACAGGGTGATGGAGACCCAGTACTTC
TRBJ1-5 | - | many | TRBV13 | CASSAGVGPSNQPQHF | TGTGCCAGCAGCGCAGGCGTCGGGCCTAGCAATCAGCCCCAGCATTTT
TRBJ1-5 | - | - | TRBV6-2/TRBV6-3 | CASSSPDQPQHF | TGTGCCAGCAGCTCTCCCGATCAGCCCCAGCATTTT
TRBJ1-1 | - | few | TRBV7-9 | CASSPIQSMNTEAFF | TGTGCCAGCAGCCCAATACAGAGTATGAACACTGAAGCTTTCTTT
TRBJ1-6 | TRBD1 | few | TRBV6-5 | CASSYTGDDNSPLHF | TGTGCCAGCAGTTACACAGGGGACGATAATTCACCCCTCCACTTT
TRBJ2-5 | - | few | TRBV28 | CASSSGQGRLYETQYF | TGTGCCAGCAGTTCCGGTCAGGGCCGACTATATGAGACCCAGTACTTC
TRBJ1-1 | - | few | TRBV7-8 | CASSSGQNTEAFF | TGTGCCAGCAGCTCCGGACAGAACACTGAAGCTTTCTTT
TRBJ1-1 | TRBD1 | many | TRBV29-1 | CSVWTGKNTEAFF | TGCAGCGTCTGGACAGGGAAGAACACTGAAGCTTTCTTT
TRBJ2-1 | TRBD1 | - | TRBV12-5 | CASARGLPRNNEQFF | TGTGCTAGTGCCAGGGGGCTACCCCGTAACAATGAGCAGTTCTTC
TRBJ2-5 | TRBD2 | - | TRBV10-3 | CAISEPREAGETQYF | TGTGCCATCAGTGAGCCCCGGGAGGCCGGGGAGACCCAGTACTTC